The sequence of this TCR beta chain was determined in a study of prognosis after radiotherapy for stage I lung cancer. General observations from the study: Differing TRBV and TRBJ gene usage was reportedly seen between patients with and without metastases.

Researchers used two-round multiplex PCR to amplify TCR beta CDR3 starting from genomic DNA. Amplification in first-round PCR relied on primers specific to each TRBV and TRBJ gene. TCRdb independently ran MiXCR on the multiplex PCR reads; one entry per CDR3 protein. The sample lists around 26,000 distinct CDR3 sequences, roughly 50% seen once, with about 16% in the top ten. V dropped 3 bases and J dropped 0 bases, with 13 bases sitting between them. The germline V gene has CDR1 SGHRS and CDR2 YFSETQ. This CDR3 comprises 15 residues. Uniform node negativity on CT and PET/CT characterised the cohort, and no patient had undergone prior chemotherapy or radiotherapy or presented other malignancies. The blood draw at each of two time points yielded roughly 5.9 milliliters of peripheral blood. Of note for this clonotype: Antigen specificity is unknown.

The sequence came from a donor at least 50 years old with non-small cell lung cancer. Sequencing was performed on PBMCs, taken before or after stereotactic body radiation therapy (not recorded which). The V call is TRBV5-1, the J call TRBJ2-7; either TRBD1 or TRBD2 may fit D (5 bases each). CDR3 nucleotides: TGCGCCAGCAGCTCCGCCGGGACGGGCTCCTACGAGCAGTACTTC. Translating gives CASSSAGTGSYEQYF.